This record concerns one T cell receptor beta chain sequence. Its antigen is not identified. Profiling relied on immunoSEQ multiplex PCR, and the TCRdb table lists in-frame clones only, not all of them. This repertoire shows some 170,000 clones, approximately 94% found once; its top ten account for 2.6%. Between the trimmed V and J ends, which lost 6 bases and 8 bases, there was a span of 10 bases. Germline loops: CDR1 MGHDK, CDR2 SYGVNS. The CDR3 contains 11 residues. This entry is derived from a study of T cell responses to AZD1222 COVID-19 vaccine. Whole-study findings and limits: Two AZD1222 administrations were followed by greater Spike-specific TCR breadth and depth.

This chain connects TRBV25-1 to TRBJ1-1, with no clear D. The receptor was derived from an adult in good health. The sequencing used peripheral blood, collected on day 0 of AZD1222 vaccination. The CDR3 region is CASRDVGEAFF. CDR3 nucleotide sequence: TGTGCCAGCAGAGATGTGGGGGAAGCTTTCTTT.